This is a list of T cell receptor beta chains from one sample in a study of T cell responses to AZD1222 COVID-19 vaccine. Libraries were prepared by immunoSEQ multiplex PCR; TCRdb keeps only in-frame clonotypes and omits some of them. Among about 75,000 clones, approximately 88% were seen once, and the ten largest hold 9% to 10%. The sample here was peripheral blood, taken 28 days after the second dose of the MenACWY control vaccine. These receptors were collected from an adult who received the MenACWY meningococcal vaccine as a control. Both conserved end residues are part of each CDR3. A D gene is named only where the DNA matches it firmly. Size values are once, few and many counts, or a class for expanded clones, and some rows have none.

CDR3: CASSLSGAGNTIYF; DNA: TGTGCCAGCAGCTTATCAGGGGCTGGAAACACCATATATTTT; D: NA; V: TRBV7-9; size: NA; length: 14; J: TRBJ1-3
CDR3: CASSPKPRTGLEQYF; DNA: TGTGCCAGCAGTCCCAAGCCCCGGACAGGCCTCGAGCAGTACTTC; D: TRBD1; V: TRBV27; size: NA; length: 15; J: TRBJ2-7
CDR3: CASRTTGNNQPQHF; DNA: TGTGCCAGCAGAACGACAGGGAACAATCAGCCCCAGCATTTT; D: TRBD1; V: TRBV27; size: once; length: 14; J: TRBJ1-5
CDR3: CAISETGFGASTDTQYF; DNA: TGTGCCATCAGTGAGACCGGATTCGGTGCTAGCACAGATACGCAGTATTTT; D: NA; V: TRBV10-3; size: NA; length: 17; J: TRBJ2-3
CDR3: CASSPQGWSYEQYF; DNA: TGTGCCAGCAGCCCACAGGGTTGGTCCTACGAGCAGTACTTC; D: NA; V: TRBV5-8; size: NA; length: 14; J: TRBJ2-7
CDR3: CASSLVSYEQYF; DNA: TGTGCCAGCAGCCTCGTCTCCTACGAGCAGTACTTC; D: NA; V: TRBV12-1; size: NA; length: 12; J: TRBJ2-7
CDR3: CASSVEGLVGELFF; DNA: TGTGCCAGCAGCGTAGAGGGACTTGTGGGGGAGCTGTTTTTT; D: NA; V: TRBV9; size: NA; length: 14; J: TRBJ2-2
CDR3: CASSHTASNTEAFF; DNA: TGTGCCAGCAGCCACACGGCGTCGAACACTGAAGCTTTCTTT; D: NA; V: TRBV3-1/TRBV3-2; size: NA; length: 14; J: TRBJ1-1
CDR3: CASSLLETYYGYTF; DNA: TGTGCCAGCAGTTTACTGGAAACCTACTATGGCTACACCTTC; D: NA; V: TRBV28; size: NA; length: 14; J: TRBJ1-2
CDR3: CASGTGNTEAFF; DNA: TGTGCCAGCGGGACAGGGAACACTGAAGCTTTCTTT; D: TRBD1; V: TRBV12-3/TRBV12-4; size: NA; length: 12; J: TRBJ1-1
CDR3: CASSPRPGGDGGYTF; DNA: TGTGCCAGTAGTCCCCGGCCGGGGGGAGATGGTGGCTACACCTTC; D: NA; V: TRBV19; size: NA; length: 15; J: TRBJ1-2
CDR3: CSVEGGGPGRAFF; DNA: TGCAGCGTTGAGGGGGGTGGACCCGGGAGAGCTTTCTTT; D: NA; V: TRBV29-1; size: once; length: 13; J: TRBJ1-1
CDR3: CSVGEGNTIYF; DNA: TGCAGCGTTGGGGAAGGAAACACCATATATTTT; D: NA; V: TRBV29-1; size: NA; length: 11; J: TRBJ1-3
CDR3: CASSGDLSSYNSPLHF; DNA: TGTGCCAGCAGCGGGGACTTGAGCTCCTATAATTCACCCCTCCACTTT; D: NA; V: TRBV9; size: few; length: 16; J: TRBJ1-6
CDR3: CASSPQGGGTTGELFF; DNA: TGTGCCAGCAGCCCCCAAGGGGGGGGGACCACCGGGGAGCTGTTTTTT; D: NA; V: TRBV7-9; size: NA; length: 16; J: TRBJ2-2